A single sample gave rise to the 12 T cell receptor beta chains below, sequenced in a study of shared clonotypes between healthy human individuals. Sequenced by immunoSEQ multiplex PCR; TCRdb stores in-frame clones only, minus some. The data hold approximately 2.1 million clones, with approximately 95% observed a single time. The sequenced material came from naive CD4+ T cells from PBMCs. Noted subset: CD45RA+ positively selected. These receptors were collected from a man between 18 and 29 years old in good health. Some clones in this sample may be carry-over from other donors' samples.

The chain has TRBV18 and TRBJ1-1; D remains ambiguous. The germline V gene encodes CDR1 KGHSH and CDR2 LQKENI. The ends were cut back, 3 bases at V and 3 bases at J, with 14 bases in the middle. CDR3 size: 15 residues. The CDR3: CASSPRGGQDTEAFF. The CDR3, as DNA: TGTGCCAGCTCACCCCGAGGTGGGCAAGACACTGAAGCTTTCTTT.

The chain carries TRBV2 and TRBJ1-1, with a tentative D call TRBD1 (5 bases). Germline V gene sequence: CDR1 SNHLY, CDR2 FYNNEI. Trimming shortened V by 9 bases and J by 3 bases, and 17 bases separated the two germline ends. The length of the CDR3 is 14 residues. The CDR3 nucleotides are TGTGCCAGTTCCCAAAGAGGGGCTGACACTGAAGCTTTCTTT. Protein: CASSQRGADTEAFF.

The rearrangement links TRBV2 to TRBJ1-4; the D is unclear. The CDR3 sequence is 14 residues long. Germline CDR1 reads SNHLY; CDR2 reads FYNNEI. Between the trimmed V and J ends, which lost 6 bases and 10 bases, there was a span of 18 bases. The CDR3 spells CASRRTDNDGKLFF. Written as DNA, the CDR3 is TGTGCCAGCAGACGGACGGATAATGATGGAAAACTGTTTTTT.

Notes on this clone: An end of the junction does not agree with germline; a read error may underlie this. The chain is built from TRBV5-1 and TRBJ2-7; D gene uncertain. The CDR3 covers 14 residues. Germline lookup yields CDR1 SGHRS and CDR2 YFSETQ. The CDR3 sequence is CASRLAEGAYEQYF. The CDR3 bases are TGCGCCAGCAGATTGGCAGAAGGAGCCTACGAGCAGTACTTC.

This chain uses TRBV28 with TRBJ2-2, with D possibly matching TRBD2 (6 bases). CDR1 and CDR2 (germline): MDHEN, SYDVKM. CDR3 length: 15 residues. V was shortened by 6 bases and J by 4 bases, with 15 bases between the two germline ends. The CDR3: CASSIAGTLTGELFF. The CDR3 DNA is TGTGCCAGCAGCATAGCAGGGACTCTCACCGGGGAGCTGTTTTTT.

The gene calls are TRBV6-5 and TRBJ2-7; D remains unclear. The CDR3 spans 12 residues. V was pared by 2 bases and J by 4 bases, with 6 bases between. Looked up from germline, CDR1 is MNHEY and CDR2 is SVGAGI. The DNA of the CDR3 is TGTGCCAGCAGTTACGAAGGGTACGAGCAGTACTTC. Residues: CASSYEGYEQYF.

This clone was observed a handful of times. J is TRBJ1-1 and V is TRBV6-5; D unresolved. CDR1 and CDR2 from the germline V gene are MNHEY and SVGAGI. The CDR3 loop spans 11 amino acids. V gave up 3 bases and J gave up 9 bases, with 8 bases separating them. The CDR3 DNA follows: TGTGCCAGCAGTTATTTAGACAAAGCTTTCTTT. Protein: CASSYLDKAFF.

The gene calls are TRBV28 and TRBJ2-1; D is perhaps TRBD2 (6 bases). The CDR3 loop spans 16 amino acids. The germline V gene encodes CDR1 MDHEN and CDR2 SYDVKM. Between the trimmed V and J ends, which lost 6 bases and 0 bases, there was a span of 15 bases. The CDR3 region is CASSRLGRSSYNEQFF. CDR3 DNA: TGTGCCAGCAGCCGTCTCGGGAGAAGCTCCTACAATGAGCAGTTCTTC.

Concerning this clone itself: This specimen includes other DNA sequences encoding the same CDR3. This chain's CDR3 is CASSSGLAGSYNEQFF. CDR3 nucleotides: TGTGCCAGCAGTTCAGGACTAGCGGGTTCCTACAATGAGCAGTTCTTC. This chain joins TRBV28 and TRBJ2-1; 11 bases agree with TRBD2. The CDR3 totals 16 residues. Germline-derived CDR1 and CDR2 are MDHEN and SYDVKM. V lost 4 bases and J lost 1; bases outside the gene matches: 3.

The CDR3 loop reads CASSERGIYNEQFF. The CDR3, as DNA: TGTGCCAGCTCAGAACGCGGTATATACAATGAGCAGTTCTTC. The chain recombines TRBV18 with TRBJ2-1; no clear D gene. CDR1 KGHSH and CDR2 LQKENI come from the germline V gene. The CDR3 is 14 residues long. Trimming left V 5 bases short and J 4 bases short, with 12 bases between.

The CDR3 here is CASSVLAGGDEQFF. Written as DNA, the CDR3 is TGTGCCAGCAGTGTGCTAGCGGGAGGAGATGAGCAGTTCTTC. The chain couples TRBV6-1 to TRBJ2-1; 11 nucleotides line up with TRBD2. Per germline, CDR1 MNHNS and CDR2 SASEGT. J gave up 8 bases and V 4 bases, and 4 bases lay outside the gene matches. The CDR3 consists of 14 residues.

Turning to this clone: In the same sample, other DNA sequences code for this CDR3. The J gene is TRBJ1-5, the V gene TRBV9; no clear D. The V and J ends lost 0 bases and 3 bases respectively, with 7 bases between them. This CDR3 region has 14 residues. The germline V gene encodes CDR1 SGDLS and CDR2 YYNGEE. In nucleotides, the CDR3 is TGTGCCAGCAGCGTAGGGCAGTTCAATCAGCCCCAGCATTTT. This gives the protein CASSVGQFNQPQHF.